A selection of T cell receptor beta chains follows, all from one sample in a study of blood T cell repertoires in COVID-19. Only in-frame clones appear in the TCRdb table, and some are missing; sequencing was by immunoSEQ multiplex PCR. The sample includes some 120,000 clones, 88% of them seen just once. Sequenced sample: peripheral blood. The receptors were sampled from a woman of 80 years or more with acute or convalescent COVID-19. Both conserved end residues are part of each CDR3. D genes are given only for firm matches. Part of the rows lack a size; the others show once, few, many or a class for expanded clones.

d_call	clone_size	v_call	j_call	cdr3_aa	cdr3_nt
-	-	TRBV18	TRBJ1-2	CASSLGTPRGGYTF	TGTGCCAGCTCACTGGGGACACCTCGGGGAGGCTACACCTTC
-	-	TRBV27	TRBJ2-2	CASRERTGELFF	TGTGCCAGCAGGGAGAGGACCGGGGAGCTGTTTTTT
TRBD1	-	TRBV7-8	TRBJ1-1	CASSLDRDTEAFF	TGTGCCAGCAGCTTGGACAGGGACACTGAAGCTTTCTTT
-	-	TRBV21-1	TRBJ1-4	CASSKETADRLHEKLFF	TGTGCCAGCAGCAAAGAAACGGCTGACAGACTTCATGAAAAACTGTTTTTT
-	-	TRBV7-9	TRBJ2-7	CASSREYSYEQYF	TGTGCCAGCAGCCGGGAATACTCCTACGAGCAGTACTTC
-	-	TRBV19	TRBJ1-3	CASRGTFESGNTIYF	TGTGCCAGTAGGGGGACATTTGAATCTGGAAACACCATATATTTT
-	-	TRBV9	TRBJ2-3	CASSAPQGAHTDTQYF	TGTGCCAGCAGCGCGCCCCAAGGGGCCCACACAGATACGCAGTATTTT
-	-	TRBV29-1	TRBJ1-1	CSVETGANTEAFF	TGCAGCGTTGAGACAGGAGCGAACACTGAAGCTTTCTTT
-	-	TRBV25-1	TRBJ2-4	CASSEYGGNIQYF	TGTGCCAGCAGTGAATACGGGGGAAACATTCAGTACTTC
TRBD1	once	TRBV7-2	TRBJ1-6	CASSRDSYSPLHF	TGTGCCAGCAGCCGGGACAGTTATTCACCCCTCCACTTT
-	-	TRBV7-6	TRBJ2-3	CASSLGGVGTDTQYF	TGTGCCAGCAGCTTAGGGGGGGTGGGCACAGATACGCAGTATTTT
-	-	TRBV6-5	TRBJ1-4	CASSYGGAGNEKLFF	TGTGCCAGCAGTTACGGGGGGGCGGGTAATGAAAAACTGTTTTTT
TRBD1	-	TRBV19	TRBJ2-5	CASRETGPGETQYF	TGTGCCAGTAGAGAGACAGGGCCGGGGGAGACCCAGTACTTC
-	-	TRBV28	TRBJ2-5	CASSPVRGRGKETQYF	TGTGCCAGCAGTCCAGTGAGGGGCAGGGGAAAAGAGACCCAGTACTTC
TRBD2	-	TRBV9	TRBJ2-3	CASSFLSGVGADTQYF	TGTGCCAGCAGCTTCTTGAGCGGGGTTGGGGCGGATACGCAGTATTTT
-	-	TRBV29-1	TRBJ1-1	CSVGQRNTEAFF	TGCAGCGTGGGTCAGCGGAACACTGAAGCTTTCTTT
TRBD1	few	TRBV18	TRBJ1-2	CASSPSPGQAGYTF	TGTGCCAGCTCACCATCTCCGGGACAGGCTGGCTACACCTTC
TRBD1	-	TRBV13	TRBJ2-3	CASSSRTGSSTDTQYF	TGTGCCAGCAGCTCCCGGACAGGGTCTAGCACAGATACGCAGTATTTT
TRBD1	-	TRBV6-5	TRBJ2-5	CASRGGQGVELADF	TGTGCCAGCAGGGGGGGACAGGGGGTTGAGTTGGCGGACTTC
TRBD2	-	TRBV6-2/TRBV6-3	TRBJ2-3	CASSLVAGVGADTQYF	TGTGCCAGCAGCCTGGTAGCGGGGGTCGGGGCAGATACGCAGTATTTT
-	-	TRBV5-1	TRBJ1-1	CASSSTGKNTEAFF	TGCGCCAGCAGCTCCACAGGGAAGAACACTGAAGCTTTCTTT
TRBD1	once	TRBV7-2	TRBJ2-2	CASSLAQGAAGELFF	TGTGCCAGCAGCTTAGCCCAGGGGGCGGCAGGGGAGCTGTTTTTT
TRBD1	-	TRBV5-6	TRBJ1-4	CASSLDRGRTNEKLFF	TGTGCCAGCAGCTTGGACAGGGGGAGAACTAATGAAAAACTGTTTTTT
TRBD2	-	TRBV28	TRBJ2-7	CASSYGPGGVYEQYF	TGTGCCAGCAGTTATGGGCCTGGGGGGGTCTACGAGCAGTACTTC
TRBD1	-	TRBV7-2	TRBJ2-7	CASSLVGTGRYEQYF	TGTGCCAGCAGCTTAGTTGGGACAGGGAGGTACGAGCAGTACTTC